Detailed here is one T cell receptor beta chain. Its antigen is undetermined. This sample was included in a study of graft-versus-host responses after intestinal transplantation. Across the whole study: Among the recipients, transplants were multivisceral, liver-intestinal, or isolated intestinal.

TCRdb keeps only in-frame clones here, not all; method: immunoSEQ multiplex PCR. The data contain about 40,000 clones, about 90% of them singletons. The CDR3 totals 13 residues. Germline values: CDR1 MGHRA, CDR2 YSYEKL. Trimming cost V 3 bases and J 10 bases, with 15 bases left between them. Study-wide results and limits: Recipient marrow contained GvH clones, some of which appeared first in ileum or blood.

The source is a human patient who received an intestinal transplant, so some T cells may come from the graft donor. V and J are TRBV4-1 and TRBJ1-1; no clear D. Sequenced here: PBMCs, sampled around 320 days after intestinal transplant. CDR3 nucleotide sequence: TGCGCCAGCAGCCAGGACCTCGATGGGCGAGCTTTCTTT. Amino acids: CASSQDLDGRAFF.